This is a list of T cell receptor beta chains from one sample in a study of cytomegalovirus exposure and HLA in healthy donors. Only in-frame clones appear in the TCRdb table, and some are missing; sequencing was by immunoSEQ multiplex PCR. The sample spans under 120,000 clones; the ten largest clones claim about 0.58%. Material: PBMCs. All receptors derive from a man in his fifties in good health and CMV-seronegative. The CDR3 runs from the conserved cysteine through the conserved F or W. D genes are given only for firm matches.

v_gene	j_gene	d_gene	CDR3aa	CDR3nt
TRBV5-1	TRBJ1-4	TRBD1	CASSGQGFTTNEKLFF	TGCGCCAGCAGTGGACAGGGTTTTACAACTAATGAAAAACTGTTTTTT
TRBV5-5	TRBJ2-1	TRBD2	CASSSISSGKINEQFF	TGTGCCAGCAGCTCCATCTCTAGCGGGAAAATCAATGAGCAGTTCTTC
TRBV10-3	TRBJ2-5	.	CAISGRGKETQYF	TGTGCCATCAGTGGTCGAGGGAAAGAGACCCAGTACTTC
TRBV19	TRBJ1-5	.	CASSITPGNQPQHF	TGTGCCAGTAGTATAACCCCGGGGAATCAGCCCCAGCATTTT
TRBV18	TRBJ1-6	.	CASSPTTGSGSSYNSPLHF	TGTGCCAGCTCACCAACGACGGGGTCTGGGAGCTCCTATAATTCACCCCTCCACTTT
TRBV7-3	TRBJ2-3	TRBD2	CASSSGRATDTQYF	TGTGCCAGCAGCAGCGGGAGAGCCACAGATACGCAGTATTTT
TRBV6-5	TRBJ1-1	TRBD1	CASTGTGMTEAFF	TGTGCCAGCACCGGGACAGGAATGACTGAAGCTTTCTTT
TRBV4-3	TRBJ1-2	TRBD1	CASSQQDRGDYGYTF	TGCGCCAGCAGCCAACAGGACAGGGGGGACTATGGCTACACCTTC
TRBV30	TRBJ2-7	.	CAWSELRLVGEQYF	TGTGCCTGGAGTGAGCTGAGACTAGTTGGAGAGCAGTACTTC
TRBV5-6	TRBJ1-2	TRBD1	CASSLRTGYDYGYTF	TGTGCCAGCAGCTTACGGACAGGATACGACTATGGCTACACCTTC
TRBV19	TRBJ1-1	TRBD1	CASSSTGDTEAFF	TGTGCCAGTAGTTCTACAGGGGACACTGAAGCTTTCTTT
TRBV12-5	TRBJ1-2	.	CASGPSAGQAGYTF	TGTGCTAGTGGTCCCTCAGCGGGGCAGGCTGGCTACACCTTC
TRBV7-2	TRBJ2-5	TRBD1	CASSITGGEGETQYF	TGTGCCAGCAGCATTACAGGGGGCGAGGGAGAGACCCAGTACTTC
TRBV19	TRBJ1-1	.	CASLESSRGNTEAFF	TGTGCCAGTCTGGAGTCATCCCGCGGGAACACTGAAGCTTTCTTT
TRBV7-2	TRBJ1-6	TRBD1	CASSLWTGGIAYNSPLHF	TGTGCCAGCAGCTTATGGACAGGAGGGATCGCCTATAATTCACCCCTCCACTTT
TRBV7-2	TRBJ2-7	TRBD1	CASSSGQVTYEQYF	TGTGCCAGCAGCTCGGGACAGGTGACCTACGAGCAGTACTTC
TRBV18	TRBJ2-5	.	CASSPQTYQETQYF	TGTGCCAGCTCACCTCAGACATACCAAGAGACCCAGTACTTC
TRBV2	TRBJ1-6	TRBD1	CASAHRGLDPPLHF	TGTGCCAGCGCACACAGGGGCCTAGACCCACCCCTCCACTTT
TRBV18	TRBJ2-5	.	CASSPGLEETQYF	TGTGCCAGCTCACCGGGGCTGGAAGAGACCCAGTACTTC
TRBV6-1	TRBJ2-7	TRBD2	CASSVRGDEQYF	TGTGCCAGCAGTGTCCGGGGGGACGAGCAGTACTTC
TRBV6-1	TRBJ2-5	.	CASSEDMTGPFWEQYF	TGTGCCAGCAGTGAAGACATGACAGGACCCTTTTGGGAGCAGTACTTC
TRBV5-1	TRBJ1-1	.	CASSQDEHTEAFF	TGCGCCAGCAGCCAGGATGAGCACACTGAAGCTTTCTTT
TRBV6-5	TRBJ2-7	.	CASSYQPSVEGEQYF	TGTGCCAGCAGTTACCAACCTTCGGTGGAGGGGGAGCAGTACTTC
TRBV19	TRBJ1-3	.	CASLPGTGQRRNTIYF	TGTGCCAGTCTCCCAGGAACAGGGCAGAGGAGAAACACCATATATTTT
TRBV25-1	TRBJ2-7	TRBD1	CASSEYRGQGVNEQYF	TGTGCCAGCAGTGAATATAGAGGGCAGGGGGTAAACGAGCAGTACTTC
TRBV19	TRBJ2-5	.	CASSGIAAGTQYF	TGTGCCAGTAGTGGTATCGCTGCGGGGACCCAGTACTTC
TRBV2	TRBJ1-1	.	CASSDRQGNTEAFF	TGTGCCAGCAGTGACCGGCAGGGGAACACTGAAGCTTTCTTT
TRBV6-5	TRBJ2-1	TRBD1	CASSYEDRGREQFF	TGTGCCAGCAGTTACGAGGACAGGGGGCGTGAGCAGTTCTTC
TRBV6-5	TRBJ2-5	TRBD2	CASTGRGVQETQYF	TGTGCCAGCACAGGGCGGGGGGTCCAAGAGACCCAGTACTTC
TRBV4-3	TRBJ1-2	.	CASSQVVAGGNGYTF	TGCGCCAGCAGCCAAGTCGTGGCAGGTGGTAATGGCTACACCTTC
TRBV9	TRBJ2-5	.	CASSVGGGIETQYF	TGTGCCAGCAGCGTAGGTGGAGGGATAGAGACCCAGTACTTC
TRBV4-3	TRBJ1-2	TRBD1	CASSQGQGFGYTF	TGCGCCAGCAGCCAAGGACAGGGATTTGGCTACACCTTC
TRBV11-3	TRBJ1-2	TRBD1	CASTRGAGPGGNYGYTF	TGTGCCAGCACCAGGGGGGCAGGTCCCGGGGGAAACTATGGCTACACCTTC
TRBV30	TRBJ2-7	.	CAWSGTTTSYEQYF	TGTGCCTGGAGTGGAACAACAACATCCTACGAGCAGTACTTC
TRBV4-2	TRBJ2-1	.	CASSQDGAFSSYNEQFF	TGTGCCAGCAGCCAAGATGGGGCCTTCAGCTCCTACAATGAGCAGTTCTTC
TRBV30	TRBJ2-1	.	CAWSVSGMLWFF	TGTGCCTGGAGTGTATCGGGTATGCTTTGGTTCTTC
TRBV6-4	TRBJ2-3	.	CASSDSHGADTQYF	TGTGCCAGCAGTGACTCCCACGGGGCAGATACGCAGTATTTT
TRBV6-5	TRBJ1-2	.	CASSYSNTHLESGYTF	TGTGCCAGCAGTTACTCTAACACGCACTTGGAGTCGGGCTACACCTTC
TRBV2	TRBJ1-2	TRBD1	CASSGGQGYGYTF	TGTGCCAGCAGTGGGGGACAGGGCTATGGCTACACCTTC
TRBV18	TRBJ2-5	TRBD1	CASSPPGTGATGETQYF	TGTGCCAGCTCACCACCCGGGACAGGGGCGACGGGAGAGACCCAGTACTTC
TRBV5-1	TRBJ1-1	.	CASSSGAGVNTEAFF	TGCGCCAGCAGCTCCGGTGCAGGGGTGAACACTGAAGCTTTCTTT
TRBV7-9	TRBJ1-2	.	CASSFGQNYGYTF	TGTGCCAGCAGCTTTGGACAGAACTATGGCTACACCTTC
TRBV6-5	TRBJ1-1	.	CASSYGHTEAFF	TGTGCCAGCAGTTACGGGCACACTGAAGCTTTCTTT
TRBV7-8	TRBJ2-1	.	CASSPYRPEGGEQFF	TGTGCCAGCAGCCCATACCGGCCGGAGGGGGGGGAGCAGTTCTTC
TRBV15	TRBJ2-7	TRBD1	CATSSVVRDRAYEQYF	TGTGCCACCAGCAGCGTCGTCCGGGACAGAGCCTACGAGCAGTACTTC
TRBV19	TRBJ2-5	.	CASSITGLTETQYF	TGTGCCAGTAGTATCACTGGACTGACAGAGACCCAGTACTTC
TRBV6-1	TRBJ1-5	TRBD1	CASSEGQGGRWNQPQHF	TGTGCCAGCAGTGAGGGACAGGGAGGACGGTGGAATCAGCCCCAGCATTTT
TRBV10-3	TRBJ2-7	.	CASSAEGSYEQYF	TGTGCCAGTTCGGCTGAGGGTTCCTACGAGCAGTACTTC
TRBV4-2	TRBJ2-3	TRBD2	CASSQGAGGPNTQYF	TGTGCCAGCAGCCAAGGTGCGGGAGGGCCTAATACGCAGTATTTT
TRBV6-4	TRBJ1-1	.	CASIGAEAFF	TGTGCCAGCATAGGGGCTGAAGCTTTCTTT
TRBV19	TRBJ2-2	TRBD2	CASGRGTNTGELFF	TGTGCCAGCGGGAGGGGGACGAACACCGGGGAGCTGTTTTTT
TRBV18	TRBJ1-2	.	CASSPTKRDGYTF	TGTGCCAGCTCACCTACAAAGAGGGATGGCTACACCTTC
TRBV29-1	TRBJ2-1	.	CSLTHNGGNEQFF	TGCAGCCTTACTCACAATGGAGGCAATGAGCAGTTCTTC
TRBV4-1	TRBJ2-1	.	CASSQVAGTPAYNEQFF	TGCGCCAGCAGCCAAGTTGCCGGGACTCCTGCCTACAATGAGCAGTTCTTC